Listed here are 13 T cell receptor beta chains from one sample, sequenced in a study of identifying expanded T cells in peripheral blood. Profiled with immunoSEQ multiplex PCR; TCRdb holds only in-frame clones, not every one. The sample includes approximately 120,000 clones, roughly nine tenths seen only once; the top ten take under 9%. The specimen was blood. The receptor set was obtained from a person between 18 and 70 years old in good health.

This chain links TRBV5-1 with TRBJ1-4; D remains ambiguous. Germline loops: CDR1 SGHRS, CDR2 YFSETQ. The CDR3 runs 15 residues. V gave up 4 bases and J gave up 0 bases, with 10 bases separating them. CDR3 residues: CASSVPLATNEKLFF. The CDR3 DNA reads TGCGCCAGCAGCGTCCCGCTTGCAACTAATGAAAAACTGTTTTTT.

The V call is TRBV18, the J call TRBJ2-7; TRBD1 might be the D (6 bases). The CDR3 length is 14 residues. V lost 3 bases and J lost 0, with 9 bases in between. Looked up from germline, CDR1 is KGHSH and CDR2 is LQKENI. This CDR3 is CASSPQGLSYEQYF. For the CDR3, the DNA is TGTGCCAGCTCACCGCAGGGGCTCTCCTACGAGCAGTACTTC. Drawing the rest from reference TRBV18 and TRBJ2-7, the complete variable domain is NAGVMQNPRHLVRRRGQEARLRCSPMKGHSHVYWYRQLPEEGLKFMVYLQKENIIDESGMPKERFSAEFPKEGPSILRIQQVVRGDSAAYFCASSPQGLSYEQYFGPGTRLTVT.

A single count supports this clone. The CDR3 nucleotides read TGCGCCAGCAGCTTGACACTTCAAAGCTCTGGAAACACCATATATTTT. Its protein is CASSLTLQSSGNTIYF. The genes are TRBV5-1 and TRBJ1-3; D is ambiguous. V was clipped by 1 base and J by 0 bases, with 11 bases between them. The CDR3 extends over 16 amino acids. In germline, CDR1 is SGHRS, CDR2 YFSETQ. Combining the CDR3 with reference TRBV5-1 and TRBJ1-3 gives the whole variable domain KAGVTQTPRYLIKTRGQQVTLSCSPISGHRSVSWYQQTPGQGLQFLFEYFSETQRNKGNFPGRFSGRQFSNSRSEMNVSTLELGDSALYLCASSLTLQSSGNTIYFGEGSWLTVV.

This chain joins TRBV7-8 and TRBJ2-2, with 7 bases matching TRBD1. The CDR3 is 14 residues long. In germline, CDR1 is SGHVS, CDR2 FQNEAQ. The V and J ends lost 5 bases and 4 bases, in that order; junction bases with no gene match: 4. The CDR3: CASSQGTVTGELFF. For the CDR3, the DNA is TGTGCCAGCAGCCAGGGGACAGTCACCGGGGAGCTGTTTTTT.

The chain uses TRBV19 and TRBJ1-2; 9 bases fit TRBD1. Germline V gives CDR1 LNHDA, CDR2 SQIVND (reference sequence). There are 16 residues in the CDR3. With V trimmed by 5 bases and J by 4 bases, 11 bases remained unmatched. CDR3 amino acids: CASSLTPGDRVYGYTF. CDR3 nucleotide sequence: TGTGCCAGTAGTCTCACCCCGGGGGACAGGGTCTATGGCTACACCTTC.

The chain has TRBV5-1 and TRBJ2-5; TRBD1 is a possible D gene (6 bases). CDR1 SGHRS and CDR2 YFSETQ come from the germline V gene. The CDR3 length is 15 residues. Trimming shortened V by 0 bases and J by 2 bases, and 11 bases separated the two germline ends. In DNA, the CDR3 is TGCGCCAGCAGCTTGGAAGGGGGTTCGCAAGAGACCCAGTACTTC. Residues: CASSLEGGSQETQYF.

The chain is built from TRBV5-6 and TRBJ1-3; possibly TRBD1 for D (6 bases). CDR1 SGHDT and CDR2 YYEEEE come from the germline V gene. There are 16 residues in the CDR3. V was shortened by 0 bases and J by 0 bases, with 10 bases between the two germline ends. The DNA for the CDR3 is TGTGCCAGCAGCTTGGCGGGGGCCGTCTCTGGAAACACCATATATTTT. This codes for CASSLAGAVSGNTIYF.

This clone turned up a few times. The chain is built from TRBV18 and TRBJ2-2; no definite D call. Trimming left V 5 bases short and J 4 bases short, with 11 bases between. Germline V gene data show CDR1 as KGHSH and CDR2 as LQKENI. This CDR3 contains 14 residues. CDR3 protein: CASSADGRTGELFF. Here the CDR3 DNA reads TGTGCCAGCTCAGCCGACGGACGCACCGGGGAGCTGTTTTTT.

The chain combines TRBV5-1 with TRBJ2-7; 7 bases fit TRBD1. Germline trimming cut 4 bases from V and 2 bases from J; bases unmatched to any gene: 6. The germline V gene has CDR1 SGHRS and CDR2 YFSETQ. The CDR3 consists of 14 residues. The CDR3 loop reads CASSPGQQTYEQYF. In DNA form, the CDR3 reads TGCGCCAGCAGCCCGGGACAGCAAACCTACGAGCAGTACTTC. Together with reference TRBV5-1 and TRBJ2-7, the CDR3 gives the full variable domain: KAGVTQTPRYLIKTRGQQVTLSCSPISGHRSVSWYQQTPGQGLQFLFEYFSETQRNKGNFPGRFSGRQFSNSRSEMNVSTLELGDSALYLCASSPGQQTYEQYFGPGTRLTVT.

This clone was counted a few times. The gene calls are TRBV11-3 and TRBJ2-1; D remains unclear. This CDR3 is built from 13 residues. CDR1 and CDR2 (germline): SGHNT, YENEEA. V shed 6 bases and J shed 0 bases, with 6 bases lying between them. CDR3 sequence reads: CASSQNSYNEQFF. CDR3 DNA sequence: TGTGCCAGCAGTCAAAACTCCTACAATGAGCAGTTCTTC.

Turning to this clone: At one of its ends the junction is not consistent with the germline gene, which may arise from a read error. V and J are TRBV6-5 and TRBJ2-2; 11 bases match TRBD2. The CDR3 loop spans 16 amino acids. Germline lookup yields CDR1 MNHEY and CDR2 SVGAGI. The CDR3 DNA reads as TGTGCCAGCAGCTACTCCGGGACTAGCGGCACCGGGGAGCTGTTTTTT. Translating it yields CASSYSGTSGTGELFF.

CDR3 coding DNA: TGTGCCTCCTCGTGGGGTTCCTACGAGCAGTACTTC. Residues: CASSWGSYEQYF. V is TRBV10-3 and J is TRBJ2-7; D not certain. Trimming cost V 11 bases and J 1 base, with 12 bases left between them. Per germline, CDR1 ENHRY and CDR2 SYGVKD. This CDR3 has 12 residues.

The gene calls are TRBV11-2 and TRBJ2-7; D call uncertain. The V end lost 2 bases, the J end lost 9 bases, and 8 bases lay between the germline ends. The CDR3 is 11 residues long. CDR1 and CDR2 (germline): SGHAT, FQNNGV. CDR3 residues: CASSLLAGQYF. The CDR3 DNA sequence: TGTGCCAGCAGCTTACTGGCAGGGCAGTACTTC.